This T cell receptor (beta chain) was profiled in a study of cytomegalovirus exposure and HLA in healthy donors. General study findings and limits: In an earlier analysis, about 87% or about 30%: the productive usage of most TCR beta V segments. The authors later found most CMV-associated TCR beta chains appeared HLA-restricted.

With regard to this clone: Its antigen is undetermined.

V was clipped by 0 bases and J by 6 bases, with 15 bases between them. Per the germline V gene, CDR1 is SGHRS and CDR2 is YFSETQ. The CDR3 covers 15 residues. The PCR employed 60 Vbeta primers together with 13 Jbeta primers. The method was immunoSEQ multiplex PCR; TCRdb's version includes in-frame clones alone and lacks a portion of them. The sample holds about 98,000 clones; around 68% are singletons and the top ten take 2% to 3%. The source material was PBMCs. The chain joins TRBV5-1 to TRBJ1-1; no clear D. The sequence was obtained from a man aged 45-60 years in good health and CMV-seronegative. This CDR3 reads CASSLASAEAAEAFF. CDR3 DNA: TGCGCCAGCAGCTTGGCCTCAGCCGAGGCCGCTGAAGCTTTCTTT.